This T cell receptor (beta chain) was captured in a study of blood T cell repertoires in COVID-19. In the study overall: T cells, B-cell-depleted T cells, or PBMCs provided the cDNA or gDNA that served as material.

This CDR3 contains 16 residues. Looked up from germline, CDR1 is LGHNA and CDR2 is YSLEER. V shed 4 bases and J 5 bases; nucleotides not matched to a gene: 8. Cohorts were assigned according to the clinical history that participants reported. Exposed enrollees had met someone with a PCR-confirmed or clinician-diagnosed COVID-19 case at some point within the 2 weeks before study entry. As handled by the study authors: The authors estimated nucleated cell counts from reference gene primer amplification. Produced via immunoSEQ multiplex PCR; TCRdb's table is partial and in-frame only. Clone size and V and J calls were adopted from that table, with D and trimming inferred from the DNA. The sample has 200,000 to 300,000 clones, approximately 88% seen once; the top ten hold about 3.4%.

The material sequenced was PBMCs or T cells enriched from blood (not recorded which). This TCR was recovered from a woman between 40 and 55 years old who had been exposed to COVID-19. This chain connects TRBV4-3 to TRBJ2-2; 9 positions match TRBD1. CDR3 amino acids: CASSRTGTGITGELFF. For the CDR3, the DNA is TGCGCCAGCAGCCGGACCGGGACAGGGATAACCGGGGAGCTGTTTTTT.